The 27 T cell receptor beta chains below all came from one sample that was sequenced in a study of CD8+CD57+ T cells in acquired aplastic anemia. Genomic DNA acted as the template from which TCR beta VDJ combination and CDR3 sequence profiling were carried out. TCRdb redid the calling of the reads with MiXCR, one entry per CDR3 protein. The sample holds 200,000 to 250,000 distinct CDR3 sequences, 34% seen once. Input material: sorted CD4+, CD8+, or CD8+CD57+ T cells (not recorded which) from PBMCs. The receptor source for this set is a human donor in good health, serving as a control.

This clonotype was counted at least ten times. The rearrangement uses TRBV2 and TRBJ1-5; 7 bases are a match to TRBD1. With 2 bases clipped from V and 5 bases from J, the junction kept 6 bases outside the gene matches. This CDR3 is 15 amino acids long. CDR1 SNHLY and CDR2 FYNNEI come from the germline V gene. The CDR3 DNA sequence: TGTGCCAGCAGTGAAAAGAGACAGGGACATCAGCCCCAGCATTTT. Protein: CASSEKRQGHQPQHF. Full variable domain (missing parts from reference TRBV2 and TRBJ1-5): EPEVTQTPSHQVTQMGQEVILRCVPISNHLYFYWYRQILGQKVEFLVSFYNNEISEKSEIFDDQFSVERPDGSNFTLKIRSTKLEDSAMYFCASSEKRQGHQPQHFGDGTRLSIL.

This clonotype showed up just a few times. The rearrangement joins TRBV2 to TRBJ1-6; possible D gene TRBD1, 5 bases. Trimming removed 9 bases at V and 5 bases at J, with 17 bases between. In germline, CDR1 is SNHLY, CDR2 FYNNEI. CDR3 size: 15 residues. CDR3 sequence (DNA): TGTGCCAGTAATGCAGGGTTGGGGGATAATTCACCCCTCCACTTT. It codes for CASNAGLGDNSPLHF.

The V call is TRBV24-1, the J call TRBJ1-1; 7 bases are a match to TRBD1. With V trimmed by 9 bases and J by 3 bases, 6 bases remained unmatched. CDR3 length: 13 amino acids. Germline CDR1 KGHDR, CDR2 SFDVKD. CDR3: CATRDSTYTEAFF. CDR3 in DNA: TGTGCCACCCGGGACAGCACTTACACTGAAGCTTTCTTT.

The chain carries TRBV11-2 and TRBJ1-2; 7 bases map to TRBD1. The CDR3 is 17 residues long. V gave up 5 bases and J gave up 2 bases; unmatched junction bases: 14. Germline V gene lookup returns CDR1 SGHAT and CDR2 FQNNGV. The CDR3 DNA is TGTGCCAGCAGCACAATATCCATTCTGACAGGGAACTATGGCTACACCTTC. Its protein is CASSTISILTGNYGYTF.

Ten or more counts support this clonotype. The chain employs TRBV5-1 and TRBJ2-7, with 10 bases matching TRBD2. Germline assignment: CDR1 SGHRS and CDR2 YFSETQ. CDR3 length: 13 amino acids. With V trimmed by 7 bases and J by 4 bases, 5 bases remained unmatched. The CDR3 DNA is TGCGCCAGCCAACTAGCGGGAACGTACGAGCAGTACTTC. Its protein product is CASQLAGTYEQYF.

This clonotype was seen a handful of times. The chain carries TRBV5-1 and TRBJ2-3; a weak D match, TRBD2 (5 bases). Germline V gene data show CDR1 as SGHRS and CDR2 as YFSETQ. With 0 bases removed from V and 6 bases from J, the gap between germline ends came to 11 bases. The CDR3 extends over 14 amino acids. The DNA for the CDR3 is TGCGCCAGCAGCTTGGGAGGGCCAATGGATACGCAGTATTTT. This translates into CASSLGGPMDTQYF.

The chain joins TRBV20-1 to TRBJ2-1, with D unclear. Germline V gene sequence: CDR1 DFQATT, CDR2 SNEGSKA (reference sequence). This CDR3 spans 12 amino acids. Trimming took off 1 base at V and 15 bases at J, with 16 bases between the two ends. This CDR3 is CSARGPLPMGFF. CDR3 coding DNA: TGCAGTGCTAGAGGACCACTCCCTATGGGGTTCTTC.

This clonotype was counted ten times or more. The chain is built from TRBV7-9 and TRBJ2-7; D assignment may be TRBD1 or TRBD2 (6 bases each). This CDR3 spans 16 amino acids. V dropped 4 bases and J dropped 5 bases, with 21 bases sitting between them. CDR1 is SEHNR and CDR2 is FQNEAQ in the germline V gene (reference sequence). The CDR3 loop is CASSSRVQSGGHEQYF. The CDR3, as DNA: TGTGCCAGCAGCTCCCGCGTGCAGAGTGGGGGGCACGAGCAGTACTTC. Supplemented by reference TRBV7-9 and TRBJ2-7, the full variable domain reads DTGVSQNPRHKITKRGQNVTFRCDPISEHNRLYWYRQTLGQGPEFLTYFQNEAQLEKSRLLSDRFSAERPKGSFSTLEIQRTEQGDSAMYLCASSSRVQSGGHEQYFGPGTRLTVT.

This chain joins TRBV15 and TRBJ2-1; unclear D gene. Looked up from germline, CDR1 is LNHNV and CDR2 is YYDKDF (reference sequence). This CDR3 has 15 amino acids. V lost 2 bases and J lost 0, with 8 bases in between. CDR3 sequence (DNA): TGTGCCACCAGCAGACTCCGGACCTCCTACAATGAGCAGTTCTTC. Its protein product is CATSRLRTSYNEQFF.

The rearrangement uses TRBV24-1 and TRBJ2-1; D unclear. In germline, CDR1 is KGHDR, CDR2 SFDVKD. CDR3 length: 12 amino acids. V lost 5 bases to trimming and J lost 8 bases, with 9 bases between them. CDR3 nucleotide sequence: TGTGCCACCAGTGTTAGGGAATATGAGCAGTTCTTC. Translating it yields CATSVREYEQFF.

This clonotype was counted at least ten times. The V call is TRBV12-5, the J call TRBJ2-1; tentative D call: TRBD1 (6 bases). Germline values: CDR1 LGHNT, CDR2 FRNRAP. V was shortened by 0 bases and J by 4 bases, with 7 bases between the two germline ends. This CDR3 spans 14 amino acids. CDR3 amino acids: CASGLVTGYNEQFF. The CDR3 region has the DNA TGTGCTAGTGGTTTGGTAACAGGGTACAATGAGCAGTTCTTC.

This chain connects TRBV12-5 to TRBJ1-5; D is possibly TRBD1 (5 bases). The germline V gene encodes CDR1 LGHNT and CDR2 FRNRAP. The CDR3 is 13 amino acids. V was shortened by 6 bases and J by 2 bases, with 8 bases between the two germline ends. CDR3 region: CASGIGGNQPQHF. The CDR3, as DNA: TGTGCTAGTGGAATAGGGGGCAATCAGCCCCAGCATTTT.

The chain combines TRBV14 with TRBJ1-3, with D maybe TRBD1 (5 bases). V was clipped by 4 bases and J by 0 bases, with 13 bases between them. Germline V gene lookup returns CDR1 SGHDN and CDR2 FVKESK. The CDR3 is 16 amino acids. CDR3 bases: TGTGCCAGCAGCCGTGACAGCCCGAGCTCTGGAAACACCATATATTTT. It codes for CASSRDSPSSGNTIYF.

This clonotype was recorded many times. The chain carries TRBV10-3 and TRBJ2-6; D possibly corresponds to TRBD2 (5 bases). Trimming took off 6 bases at V and 1 base at J, with 10 bases between the two ends. This CDR3 comprises 15 residues. Germline V CDR1 and CDR2: ENHRY, SYGVKD. This CDR3 reads CAIRTPGSGANVLTF. Written as DNA, the CDR3 is TGTGCCATCAGGACCCCGGGGTCTGGGGCCAACGTCCTGACTTTC.

This clonotype was observed many times. The rearrangement links TRBV20-1 to TRBJ1-1; D not resolved. Germline CDR1 reads DFQATT; CDR2 reads SNEGSKA (reference sequence). The CDR3 runs to 14 residues. Trimming pared 6 bases from V and 1 base from J, leaving 15 bases between. CDR3 in amino acids: CSAPLQPQNTEAFF. CDR3 nucleotides: TGCAGTGCACCTCTTCAGCCGCAGAACACTGAAGCTTTCTTT.

This chain uses TRBV5-4 with TRBJ2-3, with 11 bases that match TRBD2. V was clipped by 3 bases and J by 4 bases; unmatched bases: 7. This CDR3 contains 16 residues. Germline assignment: CDR1 SGHNT and CDR2 YYREEE (reference sequence). The CDR3 reads CASSSMTSGIADTQYF. The CDR3 DNA reads as TGTGCCAGCAGCTCGATGACTAGCGGGATCGCAGATACGCAGTATTTT.

This clonotype was seen a handful of times. The chain joins TRBV20-1 to TRBJ2-6; D perhaps matches TRBD2 (5 bases). Per the germline V gene, CDR1 is DFQATT and CDR2 is SNEGSKA (reference sequence). The CDR3 has 14 amino acids. V was clipped by 4 bases and J by 4 bases, with 11 bases between them. CDR3 region: CSATDSAGANVLTF. CDR3 nucleotide sequence: TGCAGTGCTACGGACTCTGCCGGGGCCAACGTCCTGACTTTC.

The J gene is TRBJ2-2, the V gene TRBV19; TRBD1 matches at 8 bases. Germline-derived CDR1 and CDR2 are LNHDA and SQIVND (reference sequence). CDR3 length equals 16 residues. V was pared by 7 bases and J by 6 bases, with 13 bases of the junction left unmatched. In DNA, the CDR3 is TGTGCCAGTACATTCGGCAGGGGGCAGGGGGCCGGGGAGCTGTTTTTT. Its protein product is CASTFGRGQGAGELFF.

At least ten counts were recorded for this clonotype. The genes are TRBV5-1 and TRBJ1-6; tentatively, D is TRBD1 (6 bases). Germline V gene data show CDR1 as SGHRS and CDR2 as YFSETQ. Between the trimmed V and J ends, which lost 6 bases and 5 bases, there was a span of 15 bases. The length of the CDR3 is 15 residues. CDR3 DNA: TGCGCCAGCACCGAAGGGGGGACCAATAATTCACCCCTCCACTTT. It specifies CASTEGGTNNSPLHF.

This clonotype was recorded many times. The rearrangement uses TRBV2 and TRBJ1-3, with 8 bases matching TRBD1. Per the germline V gene, CDR1 is SNHLY and CDR2 is FYNNEI. This CDR3 spans 14 amino acids. After removal of 4 bases from V and 3 bases from J, the junction contained 2 bases not matched to a gene. The chain's CDR3 is CASSVGQGGNTIYF. In nucleotides, the CDR3 is TGTGCCAGCAGTGTCGGACAGGGTGGAAACACCATATATTTT.

This clonotype has a count of ten or more. The genes are TRBV24-1 and TRBJ2-1, with 12 bases fitting TRBD2. The CDR3 sequence is 18 residues long. Germline V CDR1 and CDR2: KGHDR, SFDVKD. The V segment lost 5 bases and the J segment 3 bases; nucleotides outside the gene matches: 10. The CDR3 sequence: CATSGLAGEEVNYNEQFF. The CDR3 bases are TGTGCCACCAGTGGACTAGCGGGAGAAGAGGTAAACTACAATGAGCAGTTCTTC.

The chain recombines TRBV27 with TRBJ1-2; 8 nucleotides align to TRBD1. The CDR3 has 15 residues. CDR1 is MNHEY and CDR2 is SMNVEV in the germline V gene (reference sequence). Trimming cost V 6 bases and J 6 bases; bases outside gene matches: 12. CDR3 residues: CASRGLGQGSNGYTF. The DNA for the CDR3 is TGTGCCAGCAGGGGATTAGGACAGGGAAGTAATGGCTACACCTTC.

This clonotype was seen at least ten times. V is TRBV12-3 or TRBV12-4 and J is TRBJ1-3; possibly TRBD1 for D (5 bases). This CDR3 is built from 13 residues. The V and J ends lost 1 base and 6 bases respectively, with 7 bases between them. CDR3 region: CASSLVGPNTIYF. DNA for the CDR3: TGTGCCAGCAGTTTAGTGGGGCCAAACACCATATATTTT.

Many counts were recorded for this clonotype. In DNA form, the CDR3 reads TGTGCCAGTGCCCGGGACTGGAACACTGAAGCTTTCTTT. This sequence encodes CASARDWNTEAFF. The genes are TRBV19 and TRBJ1-1, with a possible D match to TRBD1 (5 bases). The CDR3 has 13 amino acids. The V end was cut by 8 bases, the J end by 1 base, with 11 bases between. CDR1 and CDR2 from the germline V gene are LNHDA and SQIVND (reference sequence).

The V and J genes are TRBV7-9 and TRBJ1-5; 9 bases are a match to TRBD1. V trimming: 6 bases; J trimming: 7 bases; junction bases outside the gene matches: 10. The CDR3 is made up of 15 amino acids. Germline CDR1 is SEHNR and CDR2 is FQNEAQ (reference sequence). CDR3 coding DNA: TGTGCCAGCAGGAGGGGACAGGGTGCGCGGCAGCCCCAGCATTTT. As protein: CASRRGQGARQPQHF.

At least ten counts were recorded for this clonotype. This sequence joins TRBV7-8 and TRBJ2-2; D is uncertain. The CDR3 has 11 amino acids. Deletions cut 4 bases from V and 8 bases from J, with 5 bases between. From germline, CDR1 is SGHVS and CDR2 FQNEAQ. Written as DNA, the CDR3 is TGTGCCAGCAGCTGGGTTGGGGAGCTGTTTTTT. Translating gives CASSWVGELFF.

In this sample, this clonotype turned up many times. The chain couples TRBV7-9 to TRBJ2-5; D is unclear. V lost 2 bases, J lost 1 base, and 14 bases lay in between. CDR3 length: 16 residues. CDR1 and CDR2 from the germline V gene are SEHNR and FQNEAQ (reference sequence). The CDR3 sequence is CASSLWAVATQETQYF. As DNA, the CDR3 is TGTGCCAGCAGCTTATGGGCGGTTGCCACCCAAGAGACCCAGTACTTC.